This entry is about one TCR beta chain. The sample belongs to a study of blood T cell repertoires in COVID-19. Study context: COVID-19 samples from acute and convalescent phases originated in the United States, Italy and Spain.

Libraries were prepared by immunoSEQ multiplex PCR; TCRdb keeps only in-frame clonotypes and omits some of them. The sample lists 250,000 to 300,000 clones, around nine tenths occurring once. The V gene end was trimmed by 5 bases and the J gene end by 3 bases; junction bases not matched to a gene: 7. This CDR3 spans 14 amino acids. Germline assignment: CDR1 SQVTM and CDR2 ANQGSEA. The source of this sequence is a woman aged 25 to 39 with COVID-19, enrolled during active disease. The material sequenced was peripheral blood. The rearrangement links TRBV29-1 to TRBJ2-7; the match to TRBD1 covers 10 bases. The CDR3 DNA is TGCAGCGTTACCCGGGACAGGGGTGGCTACGAGCAGTACTTC. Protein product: CSVTRDRGGYEQYF.